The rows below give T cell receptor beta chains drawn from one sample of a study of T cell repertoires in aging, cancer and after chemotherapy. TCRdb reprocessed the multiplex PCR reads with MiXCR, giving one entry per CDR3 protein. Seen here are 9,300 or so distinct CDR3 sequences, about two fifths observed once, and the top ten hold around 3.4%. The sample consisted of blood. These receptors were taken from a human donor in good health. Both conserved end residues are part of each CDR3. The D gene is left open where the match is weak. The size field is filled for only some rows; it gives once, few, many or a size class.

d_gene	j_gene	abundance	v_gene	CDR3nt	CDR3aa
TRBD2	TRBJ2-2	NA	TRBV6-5	TGTGCCAGCAGTTACGGGACTAGCGGGAACCGGGGCACCGGGGAGCTGTTTTTT	CASSYGTSGNRGTGELFF
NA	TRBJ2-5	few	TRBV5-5	TGTGCCAGCAGCCAAGAGTTTCAAGAGACCCAGTACTTC	CASSQEFQETQYF
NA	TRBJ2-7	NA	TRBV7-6	TGTGCCAGCAGCTTAGCGATCCAGGGATCCTACGAGCAGTACTTC	CASSLAIQGSYEQYF
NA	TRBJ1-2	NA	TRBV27	TGTGCCAGCAGGTCGTTCGATACTAACTATGGCTACACCTTT	CASRSFDTNYGYTF
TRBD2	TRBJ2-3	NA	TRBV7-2	TGTGCCAGCAGCAGAGGACTAGCGGGACCCCCGGGGACAGATACGCAGTATTTT	CASSRGLAGPPGTDTQYF
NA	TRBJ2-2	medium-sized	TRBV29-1	TGCAGCGCCCAGGACGGGAACACCGGGGAGCTGTTTTTT	CSAQDGNTGELFF
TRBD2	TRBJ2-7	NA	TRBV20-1	TGCAGTGCTAGAGGACTAGCGGTTACCTACGAGCAGTACTTC	CSARGLAVTYEQYF
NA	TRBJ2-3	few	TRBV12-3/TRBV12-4	TGTGCCAGCAGTGAAACTAGCAGCACAGATACGCAGTATTTT	CASSETSSTDTQYF
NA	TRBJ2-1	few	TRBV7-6	TGTGCCAGCAGCAACCGACGGAGCGGTCACAATGAGCAGTTCTTC	CASSNRRSGHNEQFF
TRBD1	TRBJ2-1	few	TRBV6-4	TGTGCCAGCAGCGTTACAGGGGTTAATGAGCAGTTCTTC	CASSVTGVNEQFF
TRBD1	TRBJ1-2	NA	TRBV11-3	TGTGCCAGCAGCAGACAGGGAGCCAACTATGGCTACACCTTC	CASSRQGANYGYTF
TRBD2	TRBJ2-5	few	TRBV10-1	TGCGCCAGCAGTGAAGGGACTAGCGACTTGGAGACCCAGTACTTC	CASSEGTSDLETQYF
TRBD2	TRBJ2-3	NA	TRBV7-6	TGTGCCAGCAGCTTAGATCCGGGGGGGTCAGATACGCAGTATTTT	CASSLDPGGSDTQYF
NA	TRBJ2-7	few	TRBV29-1	TGCAGCGCTGCTAAGGGGGGCGCGAGTTATTACGAGCAGTACTTC	CSAAKGGASYYEQYF
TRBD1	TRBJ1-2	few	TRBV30	TGTGCCTGGAGTACGGGGACAGGATATGGCTACACCTTC	CAWSTGTGYGYTF
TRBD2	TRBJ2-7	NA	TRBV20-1	TGCAGTGCTAGAGATCCTAGCGGGAGGGGCGAGCAGTACTTC	CSARDPSGRGEQYF
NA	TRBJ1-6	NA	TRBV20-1	TGCAGTGCTCTCCCGACTGCGGGTGGACATTCACCCCTCCACTTT	CSALPTAGGHSPLHF
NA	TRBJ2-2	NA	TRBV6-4	TGTGCCAGCAGCGAAGCAAATGCCGGGGAGCTGTTTTTT	CASSEANAGELFF
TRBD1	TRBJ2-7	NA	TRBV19	TGTGCCAGTAGTATTGAGGGACAGGGGGGCGACGAGCAGTACTTC	CASSIEGQGGDEQYF
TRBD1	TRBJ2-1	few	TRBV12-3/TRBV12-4	TGTGCCAGCAGTCGTCTCGGGACAGGGGGGAGCAATGAGCAGTTCTTC	CASSRLGTGGSNEQFF
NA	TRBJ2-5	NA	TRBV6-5	TGTGCCAGCAGTCCCGGGCTTACAGGGTACCAAGAGACCCAGTACTTC	CASSPGLTGYQETQYF
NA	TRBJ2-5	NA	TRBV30	TGTGCCTGGAGTGTATTAGGGGCAATCCAAGAGACCCAGTACTTC	CAWSVLGAIQETQYF
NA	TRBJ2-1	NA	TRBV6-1	TGTGCCAGCAAGCAGGTCGGAACGGACTACAATGAGCAGTTCTTC	CASKQVGTDYNEQFF
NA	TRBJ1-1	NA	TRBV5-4	TGTGCCAGCAGCTTGATCGCCTCTGGGAACACTGAAGCTTTCTTT	CASSLIASGNTEAFF
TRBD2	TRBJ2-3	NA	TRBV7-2	TGTGCCAGCAGCTTAGGCGGCGGGGGGACGGGGATCACGCAGTATTTT	CASSLGGGGTGITQYF
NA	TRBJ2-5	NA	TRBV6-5	TGTGCCAGCCAGGACAGTCCCCAAGAGACCCAGTACTTC	CASQDSPQETQYF
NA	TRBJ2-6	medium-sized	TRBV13	TGTGCCAGCAGCTTAAACGGGGCCAACGTCCTGACTTTC	CASSLNGANVLTF
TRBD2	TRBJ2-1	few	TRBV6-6	TGTGCCAGCAGTTACCCCCCCCTTACTAGCGGAGCCGCTTTTTTCTCCTACAATGAGCAGTTCTTC	CASSYPPLTSGAAFFSYNEQFF
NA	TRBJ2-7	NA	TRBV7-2	TGTGCCAGCAGCCTATTGGGCCGGACCGACGAGCAGTACTTC	CASSLLGRTDEQYF
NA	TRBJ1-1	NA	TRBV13	TGTGCCAGCAGCCCGGAGGGGAACACTGAAGCTTTCTTT	CASSPEGNTEAFF
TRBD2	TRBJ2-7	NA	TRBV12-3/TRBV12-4	TGTGCCAGCAGTTTCTCTAGCGGGGGGTACGAGCAGTACTTC	CASSFSSGGYEQYF
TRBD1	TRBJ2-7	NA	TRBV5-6	TGTGCCAGCAGCTTGGGGGACAGCAATTACGAGCAGTACTTC	CASSLGDSNYEQYF
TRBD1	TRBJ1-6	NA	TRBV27	TGTGCCAGCAGTTTGGGACAGTATAATTCACCCCTCCACTTT	CASSLGQYNSPLHF
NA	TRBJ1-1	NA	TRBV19	TGTGCCAGTAGTCGCTTTGGGGCTGGCACTGAAGCTTTCTTT	CASSRFGAGTEAFF
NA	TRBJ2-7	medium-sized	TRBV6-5	TGTGCCAGCAGTGAAACGGGGGAAAACTCCTACGAGCAGTACTTC	CASSETGENSYEQYF
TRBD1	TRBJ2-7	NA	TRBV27	TGTGCCAGCAGTTCAGCGGGACAGGGGGCTAGAGTTGGTTCCTACGAGCAGTACTTC	CASSSAGQGARVGSYEQYF
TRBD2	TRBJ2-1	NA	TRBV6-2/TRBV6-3	TGTGCCAGCAGTTACCTAGCGGGAGGGCCTAATGATTATGAGCAGTTCTTC	CASSYLAGGPNDYEQFF
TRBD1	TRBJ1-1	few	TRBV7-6	TGTGCCAGCAGCTTAGCCTCGGACAGGGCGTCCACTGAAGCTTTCTTT	CASSLASDRASTEAFF
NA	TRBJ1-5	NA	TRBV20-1	TGCAGCGCCAGGGCAGGGGTTTTCAATCAGCCCCAGCATTTT	CSARAGVFNQPQHF
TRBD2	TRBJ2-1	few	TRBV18	TGTGCCAGCTCACCGACACTAGCGGGGGGAACGGGGGAGCAGTTCTTC	CASSPTLAGGTGEQFF
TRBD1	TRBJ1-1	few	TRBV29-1	TGCAGCGCTGTAGGGGGCGAGCATGGTGAAGCTTTCTTT	CSAVGGEHGEAFF
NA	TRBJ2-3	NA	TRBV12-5	TGTGCTAGTGGTTTATCAGGAGACTGGTTAGATACGCAGTATTTT	CASGLSGDWLDTQYF
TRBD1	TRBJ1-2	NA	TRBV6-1	TGTGCCAGCAGGGGACAGGGAAACTATGGCTACACCTTC	CASRGQGNYGYTF
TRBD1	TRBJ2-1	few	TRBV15	TGTGCCACCAGCAGGGACAGGGGAGGCCTCAACAATGAGCAGTTCTTC	CATSRDRGGLNNEQFF